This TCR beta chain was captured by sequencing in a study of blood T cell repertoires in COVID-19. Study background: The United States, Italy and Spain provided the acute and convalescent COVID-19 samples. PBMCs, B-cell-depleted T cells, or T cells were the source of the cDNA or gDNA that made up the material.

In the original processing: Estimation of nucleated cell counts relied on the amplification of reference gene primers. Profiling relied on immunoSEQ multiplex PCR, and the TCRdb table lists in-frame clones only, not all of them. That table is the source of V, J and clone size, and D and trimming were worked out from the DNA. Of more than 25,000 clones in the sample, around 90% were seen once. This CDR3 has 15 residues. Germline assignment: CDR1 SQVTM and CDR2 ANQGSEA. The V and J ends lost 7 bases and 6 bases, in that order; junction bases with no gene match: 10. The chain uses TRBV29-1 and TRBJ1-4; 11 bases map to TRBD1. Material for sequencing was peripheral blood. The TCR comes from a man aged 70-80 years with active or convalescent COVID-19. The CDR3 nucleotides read TGCAGCGCCCGGACAGGGGGCGCATTGGATGAAAAACTGTTTTTT. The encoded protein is CSARTGGALDEKLFF.